A selection of T cell receptor beta chains follows, all from one sample in a study of graft-versus-host responses after intestinal transplantation. Profiled with immunoSEQ multiplex PCR; TCRdb holds only in-frame clones, not every one. The top ten clones hold 8% of a sample with 84,000 or so clones, around nine tenths of them seen once. These receptors lack a known antigen. This sample comprised unstimulated CD8+ T cells sorted from spleen or lymph node cells, obtained before transplant. These receptors were obtained from a human donor who was the organ donor for an intestinal transplant. CDR3s include the opening cysteine and the closing phenylalanine or tryptophan. The D gene is left open where the match is weak. Size is omitted from some rows. Given values are once, few, many or a class for expanded clones.

J gene: TRBJ1-2
D gene: TRBD1
clone size: -
V gene: TRBV5-1
CDR3 DNA: TGCGCCAGCAGCGCCTGGACAGGGCATGGGATTAGCTATGGCTACACCTTC
CDR3 protein: CASSAWTGHGISYGYTF

J gene: TRBJ2-2
D gene: -
clone size: -
V gene: TRBV2
CDR3 DNA: TGTGCCAGGAGGGGGGCCATAACGGGGGCCTCGAACACCGGGGAGCTGTTTTTT
CDR3 protein: CARRGAITGASNTGELFF

J gene: TRBJ2-5
D gene: -
clone size: -
V gene: TRBV7-8
CDR3 DNA: TGTGCCAGCAGCTCCCTGGTAGGATATACTCCAAGGGAGACCCAGTACTTC
CDR3 protein: CASSSLVGYTPRETQYF

J gene: TRBJ1-1
D gene: TRBD1
clone size: -
V gene: TRBV27
CDR3 DNA: TGTGCCAGCAGTTGGACAGGGTGGGTCACTGAAGCTTTCTTT
CDR3 protein: CASSWTGWVTEAFF

J gene: TRBJ1-6
D gene: -
clone size: -
V gene: TRBV28
CDR3 DNA: TGTGCCAGCAGTTTACCCCTGGACAGTTTTAATTCACCCCTCCACTTT
CDR3 protein: CASSLPLDSFNSPLHF

J gene: TRBJ1-1
D gene: TRBD1
clone size: -
V gene: TRBV5-4
CDR3 DNA: TGTGCCAGCAGCTTTGGGACAGGGTGGGAAGCTTTCTTT
CDR3 protein: CASSFGTGWEAFF

J gene: TRBJ2-1
D gene: TRBD2
clone size: once
V gene: TRBV7-9
CDR3 DNA: TGTGCCAGCAGCTTATCCGCGGGGGCCTACAATGAGCAGTTCTTC
CDR3 protein: CASSLSAGAYNEQFF

J gene: TRBJ2-3
D gene: TRBD1
clone size: -
V gene: TRBV25-1
CDR3 DNA: TGTGCCAGCACCGAAGGCGACAGGGTAGGGACAGATACGCAGTATTTT
CDR3 protein: CASTEGDRVGTDTQYF

J gene: TRBJ1-1
D gene: -
clone size: -
V gene: TRBV6-5
CDR3 DNA: TGTGCCAGCACGCTGACAGGTGGCGCTGAAGCTTTCTTT
CDR3 protein: CASTLTGGAEAFF

J gene: TRBJ1-3
D gene: -
clone size: few
V gene: TRBV6-1
CDR3 DNA: TGTGCCAGCAGTGAGGGACCGGCATCTTCTGGAAACACCATATATTTT
CDR3 protein: CASSEGPASSGNTIYF

J gene: TRBJ1-1
D gene: -
clone size: -
V gene: TRBV9
CDR3 DNA: TGTGCCAGCAGCGTAGGCAGTTTCACTGAAGCTTTCTTT
CDR3 protein: CASSVGSFTEAFF

J gene: TRBJ2-7
D gene: -
clone size: once
V gene: TRBV6-1
CDR3 DNA: TGTGCCAGCAGTACCCAGGCAGACTACGAGCAGTACTTC
CDR3 protein: CASSTQADYEQYF

J gene: TRBJ2-1
D gene: TRBD2
clone size: -
V gene: TRBV5-4
CDR3 DNA: TGTGCCAGCAGCTTGACCACAGGACTAGTTTACAATGAGCAGTTCTTC
CDR3 protein: CASSLTTGLVYNEQFF

J gene: TRBJ1-5
D gene: -
clone size: -
V gene: TRBV19
CDR3 DNA: TGTGCCAGTAGTGCCTCACAGGTTAGCAATCAGCCCCAGCATTTT
CDR3 protein: CASSASQVSNQPQHF

J gene: TRBJ2-3
D gene: -
clone size: once
V gene: TRBV2
CDR3 DNA: TGTGCCAGCAGTGACGGCAGGCCCGATACGCAGTATTTT
CDR3 protein: CASSDGRPDTQYF

J gene: TRBJ2-7
D gene: -
clone size: few
V gene: TRBV4-2
CDR3 DNA: TGTGCCAGCAGTCACACAGGAAGCAGCTCCTACGAGCAGTACTTC
CDR3 protein: CASSHTGSSSYEQYF

J gene: TRBJ2-1
D gene: TRBD2
clone size: -
V gene: TRBV15
CDR3 DNA: TGTGCCACCAGCACCAGGGGTGGATTTGAGGTAGCGGGGGGGCCCCGATCCTACAATGAGCAGTTCTTC
CDR3 protein: CATSTRGGFEVAGGPRSYNEQFF

J gene: TRBJ2-2
D gene: TRBD2
clone size: -
V gene: TRBV6-5
CDR3 DNA: TGTGCCAGCAGCGGGGGGGCCGGCGGGGAGCTGTTTTTT
CDR3 protein: CASSGGAGGELFF

J gene: TRBJ1-1
D gene: -
clone size: once
V gene: TRBV11-2
CDR3 DNA: TGTGCCAGCAGCTTCACAGGGCCCATGAACACTGAAGCTTTCTTT
CDR3 protein: CASSFTGPMNTEAFF

J gene: TRBJ2-1
D gene: -
clone size: -
V gene: TRBV10-1
CDR3 DNA: TGCGCCAGCAGTACCGGGACCGGGGGCTCCTACAATGAGCAGTTCTTC
CDR3 protein: CASSTGTGGSYNEQFF

J gene: TRBJ2-2
D gene: -
clone size: once
V gene: TRBV5-8
CDR3 DNA: TGTGCCAGCAGCTTGGGGGCCCAAAAGAGTGTCGCCGGGGAGCTGTTTTTT
CDR3 protein: CASSLGAQKSVAGELFF

J gene: TRBJ1-4
D gene: TRBD1
clone size: -
V gene: TRBV10-3
CDR3 DNA: TGTGCCATCAGTGACCCGGGACAGGGAGGTGAAAAACTGTTTTTT
CDR3 protein: CAISDPGQGGEKLFF

J gene: TRBJ1-5
D gene: -
clone size: -
V gene: TRBV19
CDR3 DNA: TGTGCCAGTAGTAGGGGGAATTCACAGCCCCAGCATTTT
CDR3 protein: CASSRGNSQPQHF

J gene: TRBJ1-4
D gene: TRBD1
clone size: -
V gene: TRBV5-1
CDR3 DNA: TGCGCCAGCAGCTATGGACAGGGGGATGAAAAACTGTTTTTT
CDR3 protein: CASSYGQGDEKLFF

J gene: TRBJ1-6
D gene: TRBD1
clone size: -
V gene: TRBV6-1
CDR3 DNA: TGTGCCAGCAGTGAAGCGGCCAGGGGGACTAATTCACCCCTCCACTTT
CDR3 protein: CASSEAARGTNSPLHF

J gene: TRBJ2-2
D gene: -
clone size: few
V gene: TRBV6-6
CDR3 DNA: TGTGCCAGCAGTTACTCGGACAACACCGGGGAGCTGTTTTTT
CDR3 protein: CASSYSDNTGELFF

J gene: TRBJ2-1
D gene: -
clone size: -
V gene: TRBV19
CDR3 DNA: TGTGCCAGTAGCGCTGGAGGGGCCCCCTACAATGAGCAGTTCTTC
CDR3 protein: CASSAGGAPYNEQFF

J gene: TRBJ1-1
D gene: -
clone size: -
V gene: TRBV29-1
CDR3 DNA: TGCAGCGTAAAACCCCAGAACACTGAAGCTTTCTTT
CDR3 protein: CSVKPQNTEAFF

J gene: TRBJ2-7
D gene: -
clone size: few
V gene: TRBV6-5
CDR3 DNA: TGTGCCAGCAGTCCGGGACCGGTCTACGAGCAGTACTTC
CDR3 protein: CASSPGPVYEQYF

J gene: TRBJ1-1
D gene: -
clone size: -
V gene: TRBV5-1
CDR3 DNA: TGCGCCAGCAGCTCCGGATGGGTCGACACTGAAGCTTTCTTT
CDR3 protein: CASSSGWVDTEAFF

J gene: TRBJ2-7
D gene: -
clone size: -
V gene: TRBV7-9
CDR3 DNA: TGTGCCAGCAGCGCACTACTGGGCGCAGTCGGCGTGGGGTACTTC
CDR3 protein: CASSALLGAVGVGYF

J gene: TRBJ2-7
D gene: -
clone size: -
V gene: TRBV4-2
CDR3 DNA: TGTGCCAGCAGCCAAGATCGAGGGGGTGCTTACGAGCAGTACTTC
CDR3 protein: CASSQDRGGAYEQYF

J gene: TRBJ1-4
D gene: -
clone size: -
V gene: TRBV4-1
CDR3 DNA: TGCGCCAGCAGCCGGGACTCTGAGGGGCTGGGTGAAAAACTGTTTTTT
CDR3 protein: CASSRDSEGLGEKLFF

J gene: TRBJ1-1
D gene: -
clone size: -
V gene: TRBV4-1
CDR3 DNA: TGCGCCAGCAGCCAAGACTGGGGGGGTGGGACTGAAGCTTTCTTT
CDR3 protein: CASSQDWGGGTEAFF

J gene: TRBJ2-1
D gene: -
clone size: -
V gene: TRBV28
CDR3 DNA: TGTGCCAGCAGTTTATCCCCCCGGGATGAGCAGTTCTTC
CDR3 protein: CASSLSPRDEQFF

J gene: TRBJ2-2
D gene: -
clone size: -
V gene: TRBV7-9
CDR3 DNA: TGTGCCAGCAGCTTAGCGTGGTACATCTCGAACCACCCCGGGGAGCTGTTTTTT
CDR3 protein: CASSLAWYISNHPGELFF

J gene: TRBJ2-3
D gene: TRBD2
clone size: few
V gene: TRBV28
CDR3 DNA: TGTGCCAGCAGTTTTAGTAGCGGGGGGACCCCAGATACGCAGTATTTT
CDR3 protein: CASSFSSGGTPDTQYF

J gene: TRBJ1-4
D gene: TRBD1
clone size: once
V gene: TRBV6-1
CDR3 DNA: TGTGCCAGCAGGAGGACAGGGGGCCTAGGTGAAAAACTGTTTTTT
CDR3 protein: CASRRTGGLGEKLFF

J gene: TRBJ2-2
D gene: -
clone size: -
V gene: TRBV10-3
CDR3 DNA: TGTGCCATCAGGGGGGCCACCGGGGAGCTGTTTTTT
CDR3 protein: CAIRGATGELFF

J gene: TRBJ2-7
D gene: TRBD1
clone size: -
V gene: TRBV5-6
CDR3 DNA: TGTGCCAGCACTCCCCAGGACAGGGGTTCTGACGAGCAGTACTTC
CDR3 protein: CASTPQDRGSDEQYF

J gene: TRBJ2-3
D gene: TRBD1
clone size: -
V gene: TRBV27
CDR3 DNA: TGTGCCAGCAGTTACAGGGGCGTCCATCCCGCAGATACGCAGTATTTT
CDR3 protein: CASSYRGVHPADTQYF

J gene: TRBJ1-1
D gene: -
clone size: -
V gene: TRBV27
CDR3 DNA: TGTGCCAGCAGTTTCCGAACAGTGGGCACTGAAGCTTTCTTT
CDR3 protein: CASSFRTVGTEAFF

J gene: TRBJ1-2
D gene: TRBD1
clone size: -
V gene: TRBV19
CDR3 DNA: TGTGCCAGTATAGGGACAGGCTCCAACTATGGCTACACCTTC
CDR3 protein: CASIGTGSNYGYTF

J gene: TRBJ2-5
D gene: -
clone size: -
V gene: TRBV6-6
CDR3 DNA: TGTGCCAGCAGTTACGGGGTTGGAAGTAACCAGTACTTC
CDR3 protein: CASSYGVGSNQYF

J gene: TRBJ2-1
D gene: TRBD2
clone size: -
V gene: TRBV4-1
CDR3 DNA: TGCGCCAGCAGCCAAACTAGAAACACGCCGGGACTAGGTGTAGATGAGCAGTTCTTC
CDR3 protein: CASSQTRNTPGLGVDEQFF

J gene: TRBJ1-6
D gene: -
clone size: -
V gene: TRBV27
CDR3 DNA: TGTGCCAGCAGTCTCAGCTCCTATAATTCACCCCTCCACTTT
CDR3 protein: CASSLSSYNSPLHF

J gene: TRBJ2-1
D gene: -
clone size: -
V gene: TRBV16
CDR3 DNA: TGTGCCAGCAGCCAAGGCATAGGGGAAAGAAGTGAGCAGTTCTTC
CDR3 protein: CASSQGIGERSEQFF